The sequence of this T cell receptor beta chain was determined in a study of blood T cell repertoires in COVID-19. Under the authors' procedure: How many nucleated cells were present was estimated from reference gene primer amplification. Sequencing was performed with immunoSEQ multiplex PCR; in TCRdb, only in-frame clones are kept and a portion is missing. V and J calls and clone size come straight from that table; D and trimming were deduced from the DNA. The sample comprises 150,000 to 200,000 clones, 88% of which are singletons, and 5.5% to 7% rests with the top ten. Sample: peripheral blood. This TCR was recovered from a man aged 35-49 years with active or convalescent COVID-19.

DNA of the CDR3: TGTGCCAGCAGCCGAGTAGGGCGGGGGCCCTCCTACGAGCAGTACTTC. Amino acids: CASSRVGRGPSYEQYF. The gene calls are TRBV5-8 and TRBJ2-7; possible D gene TRBD2, 7 bases. The CDR3 runs 16 residues. The V and J ends lost 4 bases and 0 bases respectively, with 17 bases between them. From germline, CDR1 is SGHTS and CDR2 YDEGEE.